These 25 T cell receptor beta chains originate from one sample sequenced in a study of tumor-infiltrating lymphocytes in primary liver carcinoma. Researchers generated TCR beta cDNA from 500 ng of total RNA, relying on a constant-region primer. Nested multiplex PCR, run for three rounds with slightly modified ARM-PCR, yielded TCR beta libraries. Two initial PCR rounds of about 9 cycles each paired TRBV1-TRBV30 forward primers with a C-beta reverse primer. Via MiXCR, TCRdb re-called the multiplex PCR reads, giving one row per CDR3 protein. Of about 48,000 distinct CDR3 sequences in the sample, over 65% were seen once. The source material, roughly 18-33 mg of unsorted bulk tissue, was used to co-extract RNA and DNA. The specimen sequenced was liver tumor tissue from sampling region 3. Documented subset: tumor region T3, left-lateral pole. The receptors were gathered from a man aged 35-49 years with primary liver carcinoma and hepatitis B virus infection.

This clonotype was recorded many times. The DNA of the CDR3 is TGTGCCTGGAGTTCGCCCTCCCGGGACTACGGCGAAAAACTGTTTTTT. Translated, it gives CAWSSPSRDYGEKLFF. The V gene is TRBV30, the J gene TRBJ1-4; TRBD1 might be the D (5 bases). V gave up 2 bases and J gave up 8 bases, with 21 bases separating them. Per germline, CDR1 GTSNPN and CDR2 SVGIG (reference sequence). The CDR3 has 16 residues.

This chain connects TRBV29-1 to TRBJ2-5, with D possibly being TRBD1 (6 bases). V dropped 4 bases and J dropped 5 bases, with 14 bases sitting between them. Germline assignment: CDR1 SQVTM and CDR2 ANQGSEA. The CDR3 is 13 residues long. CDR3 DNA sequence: TGCAGCGTTGGAGGACAGTTAAAGGAGACCCAGTACTTC. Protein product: CSVGGQLKETQYF.

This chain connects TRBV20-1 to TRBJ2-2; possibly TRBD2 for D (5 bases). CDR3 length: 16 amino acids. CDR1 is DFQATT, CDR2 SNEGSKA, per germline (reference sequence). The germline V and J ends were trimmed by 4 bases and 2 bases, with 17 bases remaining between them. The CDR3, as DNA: TGCAGTGCTAAGGTTCGGCTAGCTAGTAACACCGGGGAGCTGTTTTTT. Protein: CSAKVRLASNTGELFF.

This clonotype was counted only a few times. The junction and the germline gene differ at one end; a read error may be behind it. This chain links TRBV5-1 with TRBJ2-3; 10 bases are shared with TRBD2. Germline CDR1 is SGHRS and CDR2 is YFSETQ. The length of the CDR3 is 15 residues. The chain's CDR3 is CASKASGSSTDMQYF. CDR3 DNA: TGCGCCAGCAAGGCTAGCGGGAGCAGCACAGATATGCAGTATTTT.

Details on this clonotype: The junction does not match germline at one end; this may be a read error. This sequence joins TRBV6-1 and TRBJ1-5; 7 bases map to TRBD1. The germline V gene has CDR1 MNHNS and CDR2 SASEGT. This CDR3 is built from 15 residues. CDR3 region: CAGRLDRVSNQPQHF. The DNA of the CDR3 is TGTGCCGGCAGATTAGACAGGGTTAGCAATCAGCCCCAGCATTTT.

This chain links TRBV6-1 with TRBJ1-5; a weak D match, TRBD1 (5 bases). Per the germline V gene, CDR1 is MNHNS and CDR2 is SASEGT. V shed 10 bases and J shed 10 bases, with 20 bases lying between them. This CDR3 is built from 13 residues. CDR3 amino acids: CANCNTGDVPQHF. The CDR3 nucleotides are TGTGCCAACTGCAATACAGGTGATGTCCCCCAGCATTTT.

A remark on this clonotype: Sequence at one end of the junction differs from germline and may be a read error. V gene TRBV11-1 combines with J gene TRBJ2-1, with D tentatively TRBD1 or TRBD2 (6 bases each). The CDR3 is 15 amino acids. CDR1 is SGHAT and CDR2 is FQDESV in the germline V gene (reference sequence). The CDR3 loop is CASSPKGGGYNEPFF. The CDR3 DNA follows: TGTGCTAGCAGCCCAAAGGGGGGAGGCTACAATGAGCCGTTCTTC.

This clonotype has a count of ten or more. The CDR3 here is CASRAYEQYF. Written as DNA, the CDR3 is TGTGCCAGCAGAGCCTACGAGCAGTACTTC. V and J are TRBV2 and TRBJ2-7; D not resolved. Germline assignment: CDR1 SNHLY and CDR2 FYNNEI. V was clipped by 6 bases and J by 2 bases, with 2 bases between them. The CDR3 spans 10 residues.

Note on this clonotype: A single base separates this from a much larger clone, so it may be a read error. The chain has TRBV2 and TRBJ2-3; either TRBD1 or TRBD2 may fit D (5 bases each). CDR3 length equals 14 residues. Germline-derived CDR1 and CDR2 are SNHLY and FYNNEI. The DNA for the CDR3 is TGTGCCGGCAGTAACCGGGACCTCACAGATACGCAGTATTTT. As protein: CAGSNRDLTDTQYF.

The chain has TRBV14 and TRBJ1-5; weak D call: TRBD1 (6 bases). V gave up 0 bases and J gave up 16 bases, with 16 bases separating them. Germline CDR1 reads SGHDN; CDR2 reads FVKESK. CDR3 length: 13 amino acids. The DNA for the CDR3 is TGTGCCAGCAGCCAAGAAGGGGGGACGCCCGATCATTTT. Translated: CASSQEGGTPDHF.

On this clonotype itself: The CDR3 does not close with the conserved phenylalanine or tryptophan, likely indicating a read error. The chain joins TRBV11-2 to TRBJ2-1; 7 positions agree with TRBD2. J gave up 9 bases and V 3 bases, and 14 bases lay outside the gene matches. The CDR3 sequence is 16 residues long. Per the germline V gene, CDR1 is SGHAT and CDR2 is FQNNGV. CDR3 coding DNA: TGTGCCAGCAGCTTCGATATCAGACTAGCCATGGGTGAGCAGTTCTTA. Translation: CASSFDIRLAMGEQFL.

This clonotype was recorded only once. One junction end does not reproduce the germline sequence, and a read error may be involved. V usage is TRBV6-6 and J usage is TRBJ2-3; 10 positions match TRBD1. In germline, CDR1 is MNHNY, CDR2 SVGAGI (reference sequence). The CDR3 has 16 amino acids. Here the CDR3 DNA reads TGTGCCAGTAGTCTCTTTTTGGGACAGGGGACAGATACGCGGTATTTT. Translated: CASSLFLGQGTDTRYF.

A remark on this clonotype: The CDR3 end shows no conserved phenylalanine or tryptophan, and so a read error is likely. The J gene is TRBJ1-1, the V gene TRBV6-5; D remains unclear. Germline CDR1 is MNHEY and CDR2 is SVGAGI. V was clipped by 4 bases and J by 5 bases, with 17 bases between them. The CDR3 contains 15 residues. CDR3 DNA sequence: TGTGCCAGCAGTTCTCCAGCAAGGGAAAGGACTGAAGCTTTCGTT. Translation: CASSSPARERTEAFV.

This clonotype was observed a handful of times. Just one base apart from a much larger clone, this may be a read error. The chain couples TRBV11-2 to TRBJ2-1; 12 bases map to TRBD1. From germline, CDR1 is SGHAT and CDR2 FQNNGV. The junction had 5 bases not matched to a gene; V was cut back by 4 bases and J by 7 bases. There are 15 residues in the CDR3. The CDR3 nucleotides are TGTGCCAGCAGCTCGGGGACAGGGGGCTTAAATGAGCAGTTCTTC. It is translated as CASSSGTGGLNEQFF.

CDR3 DNA: TGCAGCGTTGAAGGGCACGACTCTACCAATGAGCAGTTCTTC. Protein sequence: CSVEGHDSTNEQFF. The genes are TRBV29-1 and TRBJ2-1, with D unclear. Looked up from germline, CDR1 is SQVTM and CDR2 is ANQGSEA. The CDR3 totals 14 residues. V lost 1 base and J lost 6, with 13 bases in between.

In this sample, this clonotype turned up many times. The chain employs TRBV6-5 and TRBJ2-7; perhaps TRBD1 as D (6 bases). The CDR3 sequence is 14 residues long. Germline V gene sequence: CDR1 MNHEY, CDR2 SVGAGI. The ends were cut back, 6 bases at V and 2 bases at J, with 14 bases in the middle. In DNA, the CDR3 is TGTGCCAGCAGCCCCGACAGGTCGACCTACGAGCAGTACTTC. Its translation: CASSPDRSTYEQYF.

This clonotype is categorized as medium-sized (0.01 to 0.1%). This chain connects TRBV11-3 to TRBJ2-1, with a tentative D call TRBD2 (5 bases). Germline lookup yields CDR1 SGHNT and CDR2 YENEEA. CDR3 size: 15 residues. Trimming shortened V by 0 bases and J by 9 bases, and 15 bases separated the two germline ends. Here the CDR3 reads CASSLEVGVASEQFF. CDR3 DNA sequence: TGTGCCAGCAGCTTAGAGGTGGGAGTGGCGAGTGAGCAGTTCTTC.

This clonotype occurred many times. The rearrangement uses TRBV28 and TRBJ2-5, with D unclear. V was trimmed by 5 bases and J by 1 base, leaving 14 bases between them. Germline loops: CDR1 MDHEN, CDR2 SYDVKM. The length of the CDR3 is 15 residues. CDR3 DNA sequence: TGTGCCAGCAGTATACTCCGGCCCCTCCAAGAGACCCAGTACTTC. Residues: CASSILRPLQETQYF.

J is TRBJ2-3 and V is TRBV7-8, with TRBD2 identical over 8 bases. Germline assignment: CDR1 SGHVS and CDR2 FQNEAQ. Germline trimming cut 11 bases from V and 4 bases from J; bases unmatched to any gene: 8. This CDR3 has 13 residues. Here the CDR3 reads CAGAVAGPDTQYF. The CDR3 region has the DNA TGTGCCGGCGCTGTAGCGGGACCAGATACGCAGTATTTT.

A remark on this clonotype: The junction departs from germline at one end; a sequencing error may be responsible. The CDR3 DNA reads TGTGCCAGCAGTCGACAGGGAGACTATGGCTACGCCTTC. This sequence encodes CASSRQGDYGYAF. The rearrangement uses TRBV6-1 and TRBJ1-2, with 7 bases aligning to TRBD1. Germline V gene data show CDR1 as MNHNS and CDR2 as SASEGT. The CDR3 runs 13 residues.

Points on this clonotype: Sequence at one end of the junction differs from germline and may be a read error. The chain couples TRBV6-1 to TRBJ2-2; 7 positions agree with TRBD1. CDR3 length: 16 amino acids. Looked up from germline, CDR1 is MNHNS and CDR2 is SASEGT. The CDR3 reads CASSERYRGNTGELFF. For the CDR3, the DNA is TGTGCTAGCAGTGAACGGTACAGGGGAAACACCGGGGAGCTGTTTTTT.

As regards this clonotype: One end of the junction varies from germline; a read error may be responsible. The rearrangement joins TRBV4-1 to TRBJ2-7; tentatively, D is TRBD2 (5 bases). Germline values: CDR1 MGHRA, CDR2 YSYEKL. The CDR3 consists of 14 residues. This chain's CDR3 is CASSQEIRGLEQYF. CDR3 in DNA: TGTGCCAGCAGCCAAGAAATTCGGGGTCTCGAGCAGTACTTC.

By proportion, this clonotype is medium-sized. DNA of the CDR3: TGCGCCAGCAGCCAAGACGGGGACAGGGACGAGCAGTACTTC. As protein: CASSQDGDRDEQYF. The chain carries TRBV4-1 and TRBJ2-7; TRBD1 matches 9 bases. V was pared by 0 bases and J by 5 bases, with 2 bases of the junction left unmatched. CDR1 MGHRA and CDR2 YSYEKL come from the germline V gene. The CDR3 extends over 14 amino acids.

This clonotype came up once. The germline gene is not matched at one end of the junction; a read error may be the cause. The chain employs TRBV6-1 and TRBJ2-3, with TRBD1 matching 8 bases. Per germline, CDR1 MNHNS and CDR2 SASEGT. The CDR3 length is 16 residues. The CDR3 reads CASSDPRDRGADTHYF. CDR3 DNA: TGTGCCAGCAGTGATCCCCGTGACAGGGGTGCAGATACGCATTATTTT.

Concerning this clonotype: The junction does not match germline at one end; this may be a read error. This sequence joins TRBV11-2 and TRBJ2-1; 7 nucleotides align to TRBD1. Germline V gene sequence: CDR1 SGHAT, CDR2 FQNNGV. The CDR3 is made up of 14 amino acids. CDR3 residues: CVSSVTGLYNEQFF. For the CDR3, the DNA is TGTGTCAGCAGCGTGACAGGGCTTTACAATGAGCAGTTCTTT.